This TCR beta chain comes out of a study of T cell responses to AZD1222 COVID-19 vaccine (dated by TCRdb to 2020 to 2022). The study in broad terms: TCR sequencing covered about 230 trial participants: around 210 given two doses of AZD1222 and approximately 26 given two doses of MenACWY control vaccine. Enrollment into the trials was organized by age into subgroups of 18-55, 56-69 and 70-plus years, and those subgroups contained roughly 140, 27 and 60 TCR-sequenced participants, respectively. Here is what the overall study found, with its caveats: Conclusions about previously exposed vaccinees were limited because only a handful of AZD1222 recipients were SARS-CoV-2 seropositive at baseline. The 56-69-year group was small, and its depth increase did not reach significance, likely because of low power. Because no day 14 peak-response samples were available, repertoires were characterized only after the peak T cell response. Vaccine-associated CD4 TCRs spanned the whole spike protein, with dominant responses in regions 160-218 and 743-854. Reportedly, close to half of the unique spike-specific TCRs recognized epitopes lying outside the regions that are mutated in the B.1.351 and B.1.1.7 variants. After two AZD1222 doses, spike-specific TCR breadth and depth were significantly higher than at day 0 and than in MenACWY recipients. Most participants were white British and females outnumbered males, and the authors suggested that clonal diversity may have been underestimated.

As regards this clone: It lacks a known antigen. It has no much larger one-base neighbor in the sample; base qualities were not kept.

The CDR3 regions of human TCRbeta chains were subjected to immunosequencing. Per the authors' processing: Repertoire TCRs were matched against a reference library of SARS-CoV-2-specific TCRs generated with the MIRA antigen-specificity platform. Breadth was defined as the fraction of unique TCRs that were SARS-CoV-2-associated. Depth was defined as the fraction of total T cells that were SARS-CoV-2-associated. Each spike-specific TCR was assigned to its reactive spike region and to a CD4 or CD8 class using the MIRA data. Log10-transformed breadth and depth values were compared by one-way ANOVA with Sidak's multiple comparisons tests. TCRdb provides this immuneACCESS table in a form limited to in-frame rearrangements. Some clones are lacking; in checked studies, under half of them reflect an unresolved V gene, and why the rest are absent is not known. The V and J calls and clone size are taken from that table; D and trimming were inferred from the DNA. Counted in this sample were 130,000 or so clones; over 75% of them appeared once. Together, the top ten hold 7.9% of the sample.

The time point tag for this specimen amounts to: about 28 days (+/-7) after the second vaccine dose. In the paper's terms, the treatment or condition label means: meningococcal conjugate vaccine given as trial control. Samples from vaccinated people were obtained from the UK trials COV001 and COV002, which included a single-blind randomized controlled phase 2/3 trial of AZD1222 (ChAdOx1 nCoV-19) in healthy adults. For TCRbeta chain sequencing, PBMC samples were collected from trial participants at day 0 and at day 28 after the second dose. Ends trimmed: V by 6 bases, J by 4 bases; bases unmatched to a gene: 6. The CDR3 numbers 14 residues from cysteine through phenylalanine. Just the 42-base CDR3 DNA is kept, in frame starting at base 1. The germline V gene specifies SNHLY as CDR1 and FYNNEI as CDR2.

This sequence was found in an adult who received the MenACWY meningococcal vaccine as a control. Sequencing was performed on peripheral blood, taken 28 days after the second dose of the MenACWY control vaccine. The chain links TRBV2 with TRBJ1-3, with 7 junctional bases fitting TRBD1. The CDR3 amino acid sequence is: CASSVGTEGNTIYF. The sequenced DNA: TGTGCCAGCAGCGTTGGGACAGAAGGAAACACCATATATTTT.